The clone carrying this T cell receptor (beta chain) was counted at least ten times. Antigen specificity is unknown. This record comes from a study of T cells in Graves' hyperthyroidism and ophthalmopathy. Overall study findings and caveats: The model foresaw ophthalmopathy a median about 6.5 months prior to onset.

This CDR3 contains 13 residues. V lost 6 bases and J lost 4, with 11 bases in between. Ophthalmopathy cases scored 3 or more on the Clinical Activity Score and 4 or more on NOSPECS grade, with duration below 3 months. Each diagnosis drew on symptoms, thyroxine, TRAb, thyroid ultrasound and orbital computed tomography findings. The investigators amplified TCR beta CDR3 regions from RNA transcripts. First-round RT-PCR of the TCR CDR3 relied on the HTBI primer set. TCRdb reanalysed the multiplex PCR reads using MiXCR and keeps one entry per CDR3 protein. Of a few hundred thousand distinct CDR3 sequences in the sample, roughly 19% were seen once.

The origin of this receptor is a man in his fifties or sixties with Graves' ophthalmopathy. The gene calls are TRBV12-3 or TRBV12-4 and TRBJ2-3, with TRBD1 as a possible D gene (6 bases). What was sequenced was blood. This chain's CDR3 is CASSITGSDTQYF. CDR3 bases: TGTGCCAGCAGCATAACAGGGTCAGATACGCAGTATTTT.